This is a list of T cell receptor beta chains from one sample in a study of cytomegalovirus exposure and HLA in healthy donors. The repertoire was sequenced with immunoSEQ multiplex PCR; TCRdb's copy has only in-frame clones and lacks some. The table has approximately 180,000 clones, over 60% seen once. The sample consisted of PBMCs. The receptors derive from a woman aged 40-49 years in good health and CMV-seronegative. Both conserved end residues are part of each CDR3. The order of the fields is J gene, clone size, V gene, D gene, CDR3 DNA, CDR3 protein. A D gene is named only where the DNA matches it firmly. Size is omitted from some rows. Given values are once, few, many or a class for expanded clones.

TRBJ2-1	-	TRBV7-9	TRBD1	TGTGCCAGCAGCCAGAGACAGGGGGAGCAGTTCTTC	CASSQRQGEQFF
TRBJ1-5	-	TRBV30	-	TGTGCCTGGAGAGACAGCTCGGATCAGCCCCAGCATTTT	CAWRDSSDQPQHF
TRBJ2-4	few	TRBV11-2	TRBD1	TGTGCCAGCAGTTTCAGGGGGTCCAAAAACATTCAGTACTTC	CASSFRGSKNIQYF
TRBJ2-3	-	TRBV9	TRBD2	TGTGCCAGCAGCGTAGATAGCGGGTACACAGATACGCAGTATTTT	CASSVDSGYTDTQYF
TRBJ2-5	-	TRBV4-3	TRBD2	TGCGCCAGCAGCCAAGATATTGGCCTAGCGGGAGTAATAGAGACCCAGTACTTC	CASSQDIGLAGVIETQYF
TRBJ1-1	-	TRBV19	TRBD1	TGTGCCAGTACCACATGGATAGGGGGCCTCACTGAAGCTTTCTTT	CASTTWIGGLTEAFF
TRBJ1-2	-	TRBV19	TRBD1	TGTGCCAGTAGTAAACAAGGACAGGAGACCTTCTATGGCTACACCTTC	CASSKQGQETFYGYTF
TRBJ2-7	-	TRBV27	TRBD2	TGTGCCAGCAGTCCGCTCCGGCTAGCGGGAGGGCTCTACGAGCAGTACTTC	CASSPLRLAGGLYEQYF
TRBJ1-6	-	TRBV6-6	-	TGTGCCAGCAGTTACGATGAGGCCTCACCCCTCCACTTT	CASSYDEASPLHF
TRBJ2-2	-	TRBV9	-	TGTGCCAGCAGCCGTAGAGGGACCGGGGAGCTGTTTTTT	CASSRRGTGELFF
TRBJ1-1	few	TRBV9	-	TGTGCCAGCAGCGTAGGGGGGGAAGGTTCTGAAGCTTTCTTT	CASSVGGEGSEAFF
TRBJ2-5	-	TRBV27	-	TGTGCCAGCAGTCCCTATGGAGGACAGCAAGAGACCCAGTACTTC	CASSPYGGQQETQYF
TRBJ2-1	-	TRBV19	TRBD1	TGTGCCAGTGGGGCAGGGGGCTCGTATGAGCAGTTCTTC	CASGAGGSYEQFF
TRBJ2-5	-	TRBV2	-	TGTGCCAGCAGTGAACAATCAGGCGGGCAAGAGACCCAGTACTTC	CASSEQSGGQETQYF
TRBJ1-1	-	TRBV7-2	-	TGTGCCAGCAGCTTAGACAGGGCGATGAACACTGAAGCTTTCTTT	CASSLDRAMNTEAFF
TRBJ1-2	-	TRBV5-1	TRBD1	TGCGCCAGCAGCCCCCGACAGGGGAGCTATGGCTACACCTTC	CASSPRQGSYGYTF
TRBJ2-7	-	TRBV7-2	TRBD1	TGTGCCAGCAGCGCCGTGGACAGGATACTAAATTGGCAGTACTTC	CASSAVDRILNWQYF
TRBJ2-7	-	TRBV19	TRBD1	TGTGCCAGCGGACAGGGTTCCTACGAGCAGTACTTC	CASGQGSYEQYF
TRBJ1-3	-	TRBV19	-	TGTGCCACTCAAGATCGGGGCTCTGGAAACACCATATATTTT	CATQDRGSGNTIYF
TRBJ1-2	-	TRBV6-1	-	TGTGCCAGCAGTGGGCAGGGTATATACTATGGCTACACCTTC	CASSGQGIYYGYTF
TRBJ2-5	-	TRBV18	TRBD1	TGTGCCAGCTCACCGGGACAGTTAGGAGAGACCCAGTACTTC	CASSPGQLGETQYF
TRBJ2-2	few	TRBV18	-	TGTGCCAGCTCACTAACAGAAAACGCGAACACCGGGGAGCTGTTTTTT	CASSLTENANTGELFF
TRBJ2-1	-	TRBV28	TRBD1	TGTGCCAGCAGTCAAACCTCCGGGACAGGGGGCCGGAATGAGCAGTTCTTC	CASSQTSGTGGRNEQFF
TRBJ2-1	-	TRBV28	TRBD2	TGTGCCAGCAGTTTAGCCCCTCTACTAGCGGGAGGGCCGCGCAATGAGCAGTTCTTC	CASSLAPLLAGGPRNEQFF
TRBJ2-1	-	TRBV27	-	TGTGCCAGCAGTTTATCGGAGGGCTTAGACAATGAGCAGTTCTTC	CASSLSEGLDNEQFF
TRBJ1-5	few	TRBV29-1	-	TGCAGCGTTGCTGTCGGGTCGTCTAGCAATCAGCCCCAGCATTTT	CSVAVGSSSNQPQHF
TRBJ2-5	-	TRBV9	-	TGTGCCAGCAGCGTAGGACATCAAGAGACCCAGTACTTC	CASSVGHQETQYF
TRBJ2-5	-	TRBV7-3	TRBD2	TGTGCCAGCAGCCCCCGGGGGGGGGCTCTGGAGACCCAGTACTTC	CASSPRGGALETQYF
TRBJ1-1	-	TRBV4-3	-	TGCGCCAGCAGCCAAGATATCGGCGGCACTGAAGCTTTCTTT	CASSQDIGGTEAFF
TRBJ2-1	-	TRBV29-1	TRBD2	TGCAGCGTTGTGGGGACTAGCGGCCCCTACAATGAGCAGTTCTTC	CSVVGTSGPYNEQFF
TRBJ2-7	-	TRBV7-2	-	TGTGCCAGCAGCCCGACTGAAAGGGAGCAGTACTTC	CASSPTEREQYF
TRBJ1-1	-	TRBV19	TRBD1	TGTGCCAGTAGTGAGGGGGCTGGACAGGGGGCATACCAAGCTTTCTTT	CASSEGAGQGAYQAFF
TRBJ2-1	-	TRBV5-1	TRBD2	TGCGCCAGCAGCTTGGCCGGGGGGAGCCCCTACAATGAGCAGTTCTTC	CASSLAGGSPYNEQFF
TRBJ2-2	-	TRBV7-9	TRBD1	TGTTCCAGCAGCTTAGCAGGGGGCACCGGGGAGCTGTTTTTT	CSSSLAGGTGELFF
TRBJ2-3	-	TRBV7-3	TRBD2	TGTGCCAGCAGCTTGCTAGCGGGGAGGACAGATACGCAGTATTTT	CASSLLAGRTDTQYF
TRBJ1-1	few	TRBV5-6	-	TGTGCCAGCATGCTTATGGGGGCCCTATTTGAAGCTTTCTTT	CASMLMGALFEAFF
TRBJ1-1	-	TRBV19	TRBD1	TGTGCCAGCCGGGACAGAATTATGAACACTGAAGCTTTCTTT	CASRDRIMNTEAFF
TRBJ1-1	-	TRBV13	-	TGTGCCAGCAGCTTAGATGGGGCTCGGGCTGAAGCTTTCTTT	CASSLDGARAEAFF